This TCR beta chain was captured by sequencing in a study of response to subunit inactivated influenza vaccine (dated by TCRdb to 2017 to 2018). For the wider study: Deep quantitative profiling of the T cell receptor repertoire was used in the study to follow responses to a trivalent subunit inactivated influenza vaccine.

General findings and caveats noted by the study authors: The authors proposed that each seasonal influenza vaccination may bring in only a limited number of new T cells.

Per the germline V gene, SGHTA is the CDR1 and FQGTGA is the CDR2. Measured from the cysteine to the phenylalanine, the CDR3 is 13 residues long. The retained sequence is limited to the CDR3, 39 bases, with the frame set at the first base. Trimming at the junction amounts to 4 bases on V and 5 bases on J, and the germline ends lie 11 bases apart. As for this clonotype: The antigen it binds to is not known. Qualities for individual bases were not recorded, and no much larger clone is one base off.

The library relied on RT-PCR. Sequencer: Illumina HiSeq 2500. Using fastp trimming at Q25 and MiXCR clonotype assembly, TCRdb reanalyzed the public sequencing data and kept in-frame beta chains. Each record represents a unique CDR3 protein, reported with the most common genes and DNA among its rows. This sample gives approximately 490,000 distinct CDR3 sequences in total; under 8.5% of them show up just once. Roughly 14% of the sample is held by the ten biggest clonotypes. The sequencing here drew on PBMCs from blood, taken roughly 24 months after vaccination. The chain joins TRBV7-3 to TRBJ1-2, with no confident D gene call. The sequence came from a man between 50 and 75 years old who received an inactivated influenza vaccine. Donor details come from another sample of the same person, matched by shared clones. The nucleotide sequence is given as TGTGCCAGCAGCTCTTCGGACGGTTATGGCTACACCTTC. It translates to CASSSSDGYGYTF.